This TCR beta chain was sequenced for a study of blood T cell repertoires in COVID-19. Some clones are missing from TCRdb's copy, which holds only in-frame ones; the method was immunoSEQ multiplex PCR. This sample has 150,000 to 200,000 clones, with roughly 79% found just once. Seattle patient enrollment occurred during active infection, with longitudinal follow-up thereafter. This CDR3 comprises 15 residues. Trimming took 3 bases from V and 0 from J; bases not matched to a gene: 3. In germline, CDR1 is MRHNA, CDR2 SNTAGT. The rearrangement joins TRBV6-4 to TRBJ2-7; TRBD1 aligns across 9 bases. This sequence was found in a woman at least 80 years old with COVID-19, enrolled during active disease. The source material was peripheral blood. CDR3 DNA sequence: TGTGCCAGCAGTGAACAGGGGGCCTCCTCCTACGAGCAGTACTTC. Translation: CASSEQGASSYEQYF.